The clone carrying this TCR beta chain was observed a single time. The data are from a study of OX40 agonist ivuxolimab in advanced cancers. Sequencing used immunoSEQ multiplex PCR; TCRdb keeps in-frame clones, though not all of them. The data show 70,000 or so clones, with roughly 88% seen just once and under 3% held by the top ten. Per the germline V gene, CDR1 is SGDLS and CDR2 is YYNGEE. Trimming at V came to 4 bases and at J to 1 base, leaving 7 bases not matched to a gene. This CDR3 contains 16 residues. The gene calls are TRBV9 and TRBJ2-1; 8 bases align to TRBD1. This TCR came from an adult with an advanced solid tumor such as melanoma, head and neck, liver or kidney cancer. Material: CD4+ or CD8+ T cells sorted from blood, obtained in a trial of the OX40 agonist ivuxolimab. CDR3 nucleotide sequence: TGTGCCAGCAGCACCGCAGGGGGCCAGTCCTACAATGAGCAGTTCTTC. It is translated as CASSTAGGQSYNEQFF. The entire variable domain, with the rest obtained from reference TRBV9 and TRBJ2-1, is as follows: DSGVTQTPKHLITATGQRVTLRCSPRSGDLSVYWYQQSLDQGLQFLIQYYNGEERAKGNILERFSAQQFPDLHSELNLSSLELGDSALYFCASSTAGGQSYNEQFFGPGTRLTVL.